This record covers a single TCR beta chain. This table comes from immunoSEQ multiplex PCR, and its TCRdb copy is limited to in-frame clones, with some not included. The sample holds about 8,700 clones, around 63% seen once. These data are taken from a study of neoadjuvant anti-PD-1 for oral cavity cancer. The CDR3 has 15 residues. The V end was cut by 6 bases, the J end by 2 bases, with 14 bases between. Germline V gene sequence: CDR1 MNHEY, CDR2 SMNVEV (reference sequence). This TCR came from a person aged 40 to 85 with oral cavity squamous cell carcinoma. The sample here was tumor tissue, taken before nivolumab (anti-PD-1) treatment. The chain employs TRBV27 and TRBJ1-5, with a possible D match to TRBD1 (6 bases). CDR3 bases: TGTGCCAGCAGATACCGAGGGGGACGCAATCAGCCCCAGCATTTT. It translates to CASRYRGGRNQPQHF.